This T cell receptor beta chain was retrieved from a study of blood T cell repertoires in COVID-19. Germline V gene data show CDR1 as MNHEY and CDR2 as SVGAGI. The ends were cut back, 5 bases at V and 0 bases at J, with 7 bases in the middle. The CDR3 sequence is 13 residues long. Clones were sequenced by immunoSEQ multiplex PCR, and TCRdb holds only the in-frame ones, with some missing. This repertoire shows around 180,000 clones, more than 75% found once; its top ten account for 15% to 20%. The sample taken for sequencing was peripheral blood. V usage is TRBV6-5 and J usage is TRBJ1-1; D gene unclear. This clonotype was obtained from a person between 65 and 80 years old with COVID-19, enrolled during active disease. CDR3 DNA sequence: TGTGCCAGCAGTCCCAATTTGAACACTGAAGCTTTCTTT. It codes for CASSPNLNTEAFF.